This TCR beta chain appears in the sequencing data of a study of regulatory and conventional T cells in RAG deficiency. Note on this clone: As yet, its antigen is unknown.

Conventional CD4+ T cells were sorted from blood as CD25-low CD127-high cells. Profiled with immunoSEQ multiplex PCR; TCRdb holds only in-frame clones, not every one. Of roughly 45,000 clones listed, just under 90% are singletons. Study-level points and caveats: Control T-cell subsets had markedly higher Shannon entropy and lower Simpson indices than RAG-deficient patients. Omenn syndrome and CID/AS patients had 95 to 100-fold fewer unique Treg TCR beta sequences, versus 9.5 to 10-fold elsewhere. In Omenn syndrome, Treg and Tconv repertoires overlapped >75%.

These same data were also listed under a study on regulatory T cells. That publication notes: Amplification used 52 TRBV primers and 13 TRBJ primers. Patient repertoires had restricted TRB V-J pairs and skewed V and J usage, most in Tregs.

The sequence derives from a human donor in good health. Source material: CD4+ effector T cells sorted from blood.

The CDR3 sequence: CASRLGREAFF. In nucleotides, the CDR3 is TGTGCCAGCAGACTAGGCCGAGAAGCTTTCTTT. The rearrangement joins TRBV6-5 to TRBJ1-1; D is unclear. The CDR3 sequence is 11 residues long. The V end was cut by 6 bases, the J end by 8 bases, with 10 bases between. The germline CDR1 and CDR2 sequences are MNHEY and SVGAGI.